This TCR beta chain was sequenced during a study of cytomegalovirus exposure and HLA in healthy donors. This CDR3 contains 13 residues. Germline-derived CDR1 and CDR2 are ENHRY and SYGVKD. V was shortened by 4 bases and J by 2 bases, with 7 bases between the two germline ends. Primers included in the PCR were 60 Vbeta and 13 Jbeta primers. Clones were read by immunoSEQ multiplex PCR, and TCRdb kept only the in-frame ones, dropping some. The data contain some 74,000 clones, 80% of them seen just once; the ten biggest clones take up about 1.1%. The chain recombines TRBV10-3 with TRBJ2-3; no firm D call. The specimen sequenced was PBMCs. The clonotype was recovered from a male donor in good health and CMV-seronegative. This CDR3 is CAISGDTTDTQYF. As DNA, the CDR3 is TGTGCCATCAGTGGCGACACCACAGATACGCAGTATTTT.